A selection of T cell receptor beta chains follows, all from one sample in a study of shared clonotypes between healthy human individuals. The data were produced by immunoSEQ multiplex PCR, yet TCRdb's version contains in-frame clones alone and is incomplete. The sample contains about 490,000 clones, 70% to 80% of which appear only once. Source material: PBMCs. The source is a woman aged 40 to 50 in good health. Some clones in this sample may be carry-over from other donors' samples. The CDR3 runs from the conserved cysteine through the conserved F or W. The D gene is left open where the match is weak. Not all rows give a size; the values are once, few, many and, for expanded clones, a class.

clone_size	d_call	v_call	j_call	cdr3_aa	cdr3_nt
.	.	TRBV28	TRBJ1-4	CASSLFGAQGFGNEKLFF	TGTGCCAGCAGTTTATTCGGGGCTCAGGGTTTTGGTAATGAAAAACTGTTTTTT
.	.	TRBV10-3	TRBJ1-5	CAISEEGGDNQPQHF	TGTGCCATCAGTGAGGAGGGAGGGGACAATCAGCCCCAGCATTTT
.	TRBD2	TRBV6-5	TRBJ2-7	CASSASGSYYEQYF	TGTGCCAGCAGTGCTAGCGGGAGTTATTACGAGCAGTACTTC
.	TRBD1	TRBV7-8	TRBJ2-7	CASSLRTGYEQYF	TGTGCCAGCAGCTTAAGGACAGGGTACGAGCAGTACTTC
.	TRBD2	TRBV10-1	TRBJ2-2	CASSVSGSGNTGELFF	TGCGCCAGCAGTGTGAGCGGGAGTGGGAACACCGGGGAGCTGTTTTTT
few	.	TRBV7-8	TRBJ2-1	CASSTRGSGESSYNEQFF	TGTGCCAGCAGCACAAGGGGTAGCGGAGAGAGCTCCTACAATGAGCAGTTCTTC
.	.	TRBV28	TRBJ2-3	CASRPLGPGTDTQYF	TGTGCCAGCAGACCCTTGGGGCCGGGCACAGATACGCAGTATTTT
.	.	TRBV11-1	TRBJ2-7	CASSLREERGYEQYF	TGTGCCAGCAGCCTTAGGGAGGAGAGGGGATACGAGCAGTACTTC
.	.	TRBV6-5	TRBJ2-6	CASSYQSGANVLTF	TGTGCCAGCAGTTACCAGTCTGGGGCCAACGTCCTGACTTTC
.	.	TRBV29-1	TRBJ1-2	CSVAADEGYTF	TGCAGCGTTGCGGCAGACGAGGGCTACACCTTC
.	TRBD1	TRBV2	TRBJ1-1	CASSYRGTEAFF	TGTGCCAGCAGTTACAGGGGAACTGAAGCTTTCTTT
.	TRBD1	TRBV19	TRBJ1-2	CASSIHGQESNYGYTF	TGTGCCAGTAGTATTCATGGACAGGAGAGCAACTATGGCTACACCTTC
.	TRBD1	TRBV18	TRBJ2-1	CASSPRDRIYNEQFF	TGTGCCAGCTCACCCCGGGACAGGATATACAATGAGCAGTTCTTC
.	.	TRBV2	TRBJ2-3	CASSLTDSTDTQYF	TGTGCCAGCAGCCTGACAGATAGCACAGATACGCAGTATTTT
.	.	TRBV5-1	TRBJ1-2	CASSLEGDGTTGGYTF	TGCGCCAGCAGCTTGGAAGGAGATGGGACAACGGGAGGCTACACCTTC
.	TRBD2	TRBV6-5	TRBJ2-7	CASRPARRERNEQYF	TGTGCCAGCAGGCCCGCCCGGCGGGAGAGGAATGAGCAGTACTTC
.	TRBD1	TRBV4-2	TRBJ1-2	CASSQGQGDNYGYTF	TGTGCCAGCAGCCAAGGACAGGGGGATAACTATGGCTACACCTTC
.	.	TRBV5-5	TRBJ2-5	CASSLAIFETQYF	TGTGCCAGCAGCTTAGCGATTTTTGAGACCCAGTACTTC
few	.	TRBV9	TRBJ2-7	CASSVGGRGPYEQYF	TGTGCCAGCAGCGTAGGGGGCAGGGGACCCTACGAGCAGTACTTC
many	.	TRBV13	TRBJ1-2	CASSSSRNYGYTF	TGTGCCAGCAGCTCCTCAAGGAACTATGGCTACACCTTC
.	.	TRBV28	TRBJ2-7	CASSLFQRGQYF	TGTGCCAGCAGTTTATTTCAAAGGGGCCAGTACTTC
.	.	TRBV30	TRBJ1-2	CAWSAQFYGYTF	TGTGCCTGGAGTGCACAGTTCTATGGCTACACCTTC
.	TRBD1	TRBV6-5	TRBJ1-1	CASRLRTGRTEAFF	TGTGCCAGCAGGCTTCGGACAGGGCGCACTGAAGCTTTCTTT
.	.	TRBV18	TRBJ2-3	CASSPVSLAASTDTQYF	TGTGCCAGCTCACCAGTTAGTTTAGCGGCAAGCACAGATACGCAGTATTTT
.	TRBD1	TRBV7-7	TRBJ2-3	CASSRDSYTDTQYF	TGTGCCAGCAGCAGGGACAGCTACACAGATACGCAGTATTTT
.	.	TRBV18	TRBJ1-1	CASSLQMNTEAFF	TGTGCCAGCTCACTACAAATGAACACTGAAGCTTTCTTT
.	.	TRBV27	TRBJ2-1	CASSLVSSYNEQFF	TGTGCCAGCAGTTTGGTTAGCTCGTACAATGAGCAGTTCTTC
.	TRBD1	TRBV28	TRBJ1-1	CASSSPGQAYLNTEAFF	TGTGCCAGCAGTTCCCCGGGACAGGCGTACCTGAACACTGAAGCTTTCTTT
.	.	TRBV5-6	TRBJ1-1	CASSHYNTEAFF	TGTGCCAGCAGCCACTATAACACTGAAGCTTTCTTT
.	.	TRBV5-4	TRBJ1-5	CASSPDWNQPQHF	TGTGCCAGCAGCCCGGACTGGAATCAGCCCCAGCATTTT
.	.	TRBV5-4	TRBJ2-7	CASRVHGPNGEQYF	TGTGCCAGCAGAGTCCATGGTCCCAACGGCGAGCAGTACTTC
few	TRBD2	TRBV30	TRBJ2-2	CAWSVRGRASGSLGGELFF	TGTGCCTGGAGTGTACGGGGCCGGGCTAGCGGGAGCCTTGGCGGGGAGCTGTTTTTT
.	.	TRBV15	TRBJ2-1	CATSRDLGTQARDEQFF	TGTGCCACCAGCAGAGATTTGGGGACGCAGGCTCGGGATGAGCAGTTCTTC
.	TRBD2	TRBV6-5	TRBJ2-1	CASSLSGTYNEQFF	TGTGCCAGCAGTTTGAGCGGGACCTACAATGAGCAGTTCTTC
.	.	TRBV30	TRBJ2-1	CARGEPDVEQFF	TGTGCCCGAGGAGAACCGGACGTTGAGCAGTTCTTC
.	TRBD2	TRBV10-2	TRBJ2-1	CASRGGTSGTYNEQFF	TGCGCCAGCAGGGGCGGGACTAGCGGGACATACAATGAGCAGTTCTTC
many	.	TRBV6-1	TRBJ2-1	CASSLRLDEQFF	TGTGCCAGCAGTCTCCGTTTGGATGAGCAGTTCTTC
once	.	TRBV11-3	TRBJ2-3	CASSASTVDTQYF	TGTGCCAGCAGCGCCTCTACGGTAGATACGCAGTATTTT
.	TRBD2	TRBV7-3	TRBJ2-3	CASSSGLAGGTDTQYF	TGTGCCAGCAGCTCGGGACTAGCGGGAGGAACAGATACGCAGTATTTT
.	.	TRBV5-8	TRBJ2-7	CASSYSAHEQYF	TGTGCCAGCAGCTACTCGGCTCACGAGCAATACTTC
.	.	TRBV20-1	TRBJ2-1	CSAERDFEQFF	TGCAGTGCAGAACGGGACTTTGAGCAGTTCTTC
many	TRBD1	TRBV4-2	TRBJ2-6	CASSLGTGESGANVLTF	TGTGCCAGCAGCCTCGGGACAGGGGAAAGTGGGGCCAACGTCCTGACTTTC
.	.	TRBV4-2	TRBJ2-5	CASSQEAARAQETQYF	TGTGCCAGCAGCCAAGAAGCGGCGAGGGCCCAAGAGACCCAGTACTTC
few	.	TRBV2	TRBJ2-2	CASMEGGRAGELFF	TGTGCCAGCATGGAGGGAGGTCGAGCCGGGGAGCTGTTTTTT
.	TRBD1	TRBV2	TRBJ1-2	CASSEIGRGYGYTF	TGTGCCAGCAGTGAAATAGGCAGGGGGTATGGCTACACCTTC
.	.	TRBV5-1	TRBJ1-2	CASSLGPADYGYTF	TGCGCCAGCAGCTTGGGGCCGGCGGACTATGGCTACACCTTC
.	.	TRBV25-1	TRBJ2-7	CASSEFGGVEQYF	TGTGCCAGCAGTGAATTTGGAGGGGTCGAGCAGTACTTC
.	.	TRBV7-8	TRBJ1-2	CASSLGRRNGYTF	TGTGCCAGCAGCTTAGGCCGACGGAATGGCTACACCTTC
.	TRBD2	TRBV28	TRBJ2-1	CASNHPGGGYNEQFF	TGTGCCAGCAATCACCCGGGGGGGGGCTACAATGAGCAGTTCTTC
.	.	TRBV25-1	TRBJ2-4	CASSEPQDRFEAKNIQYF	TGTGCCAGCAGTGAACCCCAGGACAGATTTGAAGCCAAAAACATTCAGTACTTC
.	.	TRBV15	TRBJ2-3	CATSRTQGSTDTQYF	TGTGCCACCAGCAGGACACAGGGATCCACAGATACGCAGTATTTT
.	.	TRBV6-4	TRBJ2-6	CASSDSRVGSGANVLTF	TGTGCCAGCAGTGACTCACGTGTGGGCTCTGGGGCCAACGTCCTGACTTTC
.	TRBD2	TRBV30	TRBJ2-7	CAWNPTSGGPSSYEQYF	TGTGCCTGGAACCCGACTAGCGGGGGCCCAAGCTCCTACGAGCAGTACTTC
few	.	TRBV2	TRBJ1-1	CASKGDSKFEAFF	TGTGCCAGCAAGGGCGACAGTAAGTTTGAAGCTTTCTTT
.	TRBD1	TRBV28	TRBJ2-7	CASSLSPVTGFSYEQYF	TGTGCCAGCAGTTTAAGTCCTGTGACAGGGTTCTCCTACGAGCAGTACTTC